A selection of T cell receptor beta chains follows, all from one sample in a study of T cell repertoires in cytomegalovirus infection. MiXCR, applied by TCRdb to the reads, yields one record per CDR3 protein. The sample lists 400,000 to 600,000 distinct CDR3 sequences; about 39% were seen once. The antigens for these receptors are not known. Sequencing used cultured PBMCs, obtained from culture after CMV antigen stimulation. The receptor source for this set is a human donor in good health (CMV status not recorded). Some clones in this sample may be carry-over from other donors' samples. CDR3s include the opening cysteine and the closing phenylalanine or tryptophan. Each record gives: V gene, J gene, D gene, clone size, CDR3 DNA, CDR3 protein. The D gene is left open where the match is weak. Rows may omit the clone size; those that give it use once, few, many or a size class.

TRBV10-3	TRBJ1-3	NA	NA	TGTGCCATCAGGGAAGGATCGGACAGAAGAATCTCTGGAAACACCATATATTTT	CAIREGSDRRISGNTIYF
TRBV7-9	TRBJ1-4	NA	few	TGTGCCAGCAGCTTGAGGAATGAAAAACTGTTTTTT	CASSLRNEKLFF
TRBV7-6	TRBJ2-7	TRBD1	many	TGTGCCAGCAGCCCGGGACAGCTGGAGATGGGGTACGAGCAGTACTTC	CASSPGQLEMGYEQYF
TRBV7-2	TRBJ2-2	NA	NA	TGTGCCAGCAGCTTAGCGGGCCAGGGCACCGGGGAGCTGTTTTTT	CASSLAGQGTGELFF
TRBV6-5	TRBJ2-1	NA	NA	TGTGCCAGCAGTTACCCCCCCCTGCCCAGCGACAAGGGTGAGCAGTTCTTC	CASSYPPLPSDKGEQFF
TRBV5-4	TRBJ2-5	TRBD2	NA	TGTGCCAGCAGCTTGTTTAGGACTAGCGCTCAAGAGACCCAGTACTTC	CASSLFRTSAQETQYF
TRBV20-1	TRBJ1-6	TRBD1	NA	TGCAGTGCTAGAGTGGCAGGGGGGCCCTCTTCACCCCTCCACTTT	CSARVAGGPSSPLHF
TRBV4-2	TRBJ1-5	NA	NA	TGTGCCAGCAGCTTCACAGCGCAAAATCAGCCCCAGCATTTT	CASSFTAQNQPQHF
TRBV12-3/TRBV12-4	TRBJ1-5	TRBD1	NA	TGTGCCAGCAGCTCTGCCAGGGGGTACAATCAGCCCCAGCATTTT	CASSSARGYNQPQHF
TRBV7-6	TRBJ2-1	NA	NA	TGTGCCAGCAGCTTAGGACAGGCCGTTTATGAGCAGTTCTTC	CASSLGQAVYEQFF
TRBV7-8	TRBJ2-3	NA	NA	TGTGCCAGCAGCTTGTCCGGGGCGGTTGCAGATACGCAGTATTTT	CASSLSGAVADTQYF
TRBV7-2	TRBJ1-5	NA	many	TGTGCCAGCAGCAAGACCGGGGCTAGCAATCAGCCCCAGCATTTT	CASSKTGASNQPQHF
TRBV10-3	TRBJ2-5	TRBD2	NA	TGTGCCATCAGTGGGACTAGCGGAGGGGGGGAGACCCAGTACTTC	CAISGTSGGGETQYF
TRBV5-1	TRBJ1-6	NA	NA	TGCGCCAGCAGCACGGGACAACTTAATTCACCCCTCCACTTT	CASSTGQLNSPLHF
TRBV4-1	TRBJ2-3	NA	NA	TGCGCCAGCAGCCAGGGTCTCCTAACAGATACGCAGTATTTT	CASSQGLLTDTQYF
TRBV7-2	TRBJ2-5	NA	once	NA	CASSSFGPGETQYF
TRBV12-3/TRBV12-4	TRBJ1-5	NA	NA	TGTGCCAGCAGTCCCGGGACTGATTTTTATCAGCCCCAGCATTTT	CASSPGTDFYQPQHF
TRBV11-2	TRBJ1-5	NA	NA	TGTGCCAGCAGCTCCACTGCCCGGCAGCCCCAGCATTTT	CASSSTARQPQHF
TRBV4-3	TRBJ2-7	NA	NA	TGCGCCAGCAGCCAGGACACACTAGTCTACGAGCAGTACTTC	CASSQDTLVYEQYF
TRBV7-2	TRBJ2-1	NA	NA	TGTGCCAGCAGCACTTACGCCTACGGGGGGCAGTTCTTC	CASSTYAYGGQFF
TRBV6-1	TRBJ2-1	TRBD2	NA	TGTGCCAGCAGTGTTCGGGGGGGGGCTTCGATCGATGAGCAGTTCTTC	CASSVRGGASIDEQFF
TRBV4-2	TRBJ2-2	NA	NA	TGTGCCAGCAGCCAAAGCTGGGGGGTCACCGGGGAGCTGTTTTTT	CASSQSWGVTGELFF
TRBV9	TRBJ2-7	NA	few	TGTGCCAGCAGCCCGAGCGGGACAGGCAGCGCCGAGCAGTACTTC	CASSPSGTGSAEQYF
TRBV7-6	TRBJ1-4	NA	many	TGTGCCAGCAGCCTCACCGGGACGGGTAATGAAAAACTGTTTTTT	CASSLTGTGNEKLFF
TRBV5-6	TRBJ1-1	TRBD1	few	TGTGCCAGCAGTCGACAAAGGTTGCGGGCAGGGGGTATGAACACTGAAGCTTTCTTT	CASSRQRLRAGGMNTEAFF
TRBV29-1	TRBJ2-3	NA	few	TGCAGCGTTCGTGTCCAAACAGATACGCAGTATTTT	CSVRVQTDTQYF